The 15 T cell receptor beta chains below all came from one sample that was sequenced in a study of blood T cell repertoires in COVID-19. The table came from immunoSEQ multiplex PCR; TCRdb's copy has only in-frame clones and leaves some out. This sample has approximately 400,000 clones; around 90% occur once, and the top ten carry more than 1%. Sample: PBMCs or T cells enriched from blood (not recorded which). These receptors originate from a woman aged 18-29 years who had recovered from COVID-19.

This clone was seen only a few times. The chain is built from TRBV10-3 and TRBJ1-2; D perhaps matches TRBD1 (5 bases). The CDR3 has 12 amino acids. V was cut by 6 bases and J by 5 bases, with 10 bases left in between. Germline V gene data show CDR1 as ENHRY and CDR2 as SYGVKD. The CDR3 DNA sequence: TGTGCCATCAGACCTGACAGATATGGCTACACCTTC. Translating it yields CAIRPDRYGYTF.

This clone has a single count. This chain uses TRBV4-2 with TRBJ1-5; 7 nucleotides line up with TRBD1. Germline CDR1 and CDR2: LGHNA and YNFKEQ. V trimming: 0 bases; J trimming: 6 bases; junction bases outside the gene matches: 5. The CDR3 is 15 amino acids. The CDR3 is CASSQEKGAVQPQHF. CDR3 coding DNA: TGTGCCAGCAGCCAAGAAAAGGGGGCGGTTCAGCCCCAGCATTTT.

The chain joins TRBV7-2 to TRBJ1-2, with D possibly matching TRBD1 (5 bases). The germline V gene encodes CDR1 SGHTA and CDR2 FQGNSA. The CDR3 length is 11 residues. V was clipped by 6 bases and J by 10 bases, with 12 bases between them. The CDR3 nucleotides read TGTGCCAGCAGTCGAGGAGGGGCCTACACCTTC. Its protein is CASSRGGAYTF. Looking up the rest from reference TRBV7-2 and TRBJ1-2 gives the full variable domain: GAGVSQSPSNKVTEKGKDVELRCDPISGHTALYWYRQSLGQGLEFLIYFQGNSAPDKSGLPSDRFSAERTGGSVSTLTIQRTQQEDSAVYLCASSRGGAYTFGSGTRLTVV.

This chain links TRBV6-2 or TRBV6-3 with TRBJ1-1; D remains unclear. The length of the CDR3 is 14 residues. Trimming took off 2 bases at V and 1 base at J, with 8 bases between the two ends. Per the germline V gene, CDR1 is MNHEY and CDR2 is SVGEGT. CDR3 protein: CASSYVGGNTEAFF. The DNA of the CDR3 is TGTGCCAGCAGTTACGTTGGCGGGAACACTGAAGCTTTCTTT.

This clone was observed once. The V gene is TRBV30, the J gene TRBJ1-5; D ambiguous. The V and J ends lost 2 bases and 0 bases respectively, with 5 bases between them. Germline CDR1 is GTSNPN and CDR2 is SVGIG (reference sequence). This CDR3 spans 13 amino acids. This CDR3 reads CAWSLDSNQPQHF. The CDR3 nucleotides are TGTGCCTGGAGTCTAGATAGCAATCAGCCCCAGCATTTT.

This clone was detected only once. V and J are TRBV5-4 and TRBJ1-2; 7 bases match TRBD1. Per germline, CDR1 SGHNT and CDR2 YYREEE (reference sequence). This CDR3 is 15 amino acids long. Trimming cost V 7 bases and J 8 bases; bases outside gene matches: 17. CDR3 protein: CASASAERQGGGYTF. The CDR3 bases are TGTGCCAGCGCCAGCGCCGAGAGACAGGGAGGCGGCTACACCTTC.

Concerning this clone itself: Other DNA sequences in the same sample also yield this CDR3. This rearrangement joins TRBV2 to TRBJ2-7; D is undetermined. V was trimmed by 4 bases and J by 4 bases, leaving 8 bases between them. Germline V gene lookup returns CDR1 SNHLY and CDR2 FYNNEI. The CDR3 consists of 12 residues. The DNA for the CDR3 is TGTGCCAGCAGTGGCGCCTCTTACGAGCAGTACTTC. It codes for CASSGASYEQYF.

V usage is TRBV19 and J usage is TRBJ1-2; D is perhaps TRBD1 (5 bases). Germline-derived CDR1 and CDR2 are LNHDA and SQIVND (reference sequence). V dropped 9 bases and J dropped 5 bases, with 16 bases sitting between them. This CDR3 region has 13 residues. The CDR3 sequence: CASQERDGYGYTF. The CDR3, as DNA: TGTGCCAGCCAAGAGCGGGACGGATATGGCTACACCTTC.

The genes are TRBV30 and TRBJ1-1; no definite D call. The germline V and J ends were trimmed by 5 bases and 5 bases, with 15 bases remaining between them. Looked up from germline, CDR1 is GTSNPN and CDR2 is SVGIG (reference sequence). CDR3 size: 13 residues. The chain's CDR3 is CAWAPGRGTEAFF. The CDR3 DNA reads TGTGCCTGGGCCCCCGGAAGAGGAACTGAAGCTTTCTTT. The full variable domain, rest sourced from reference TRBV30 and TRBJ1-1, is SQTIHQWPATLVQPVGSPLSLECTVEGTSNPNLYWYRQAAGRGLQLLFYSVGIGQISSEVPQNLSASRPQDRQFILSSKKLLLSDSGFYLCAWAPGRGTEAFFGQGTRLTVV.

V gene TRBV23-1 combines with J gene TRBJ1-3, with 9 bases lining up with TRBD1. TRBV23-1 is designated an ORF whose function remains uncertain. V lost 3 bases to trimming and J lost 5 bases; unmatched junction nucleotides: 8. The CDR3 extends over 16 amino acids. In nucleotides, the CDR3 is TGCGCCAGCAGTCACTCGACAGGGGGGATAAGAAACACCATATATTTT. Translation gives CASSHSTGGIRNTIYF.

The rearrangement joins TRBV6-5 to TRBJ1-2, with D hard to call. The CDR3 covers 14 residues. CDR1 and CDR2 (germline): MNHEY, SVGAGI. Trimming removed 0 bases from V and 8 bases from J, with 13 bases in between. Here the CDR3 reads CASSYSNGQVGYTF. CDR3 in DNA: TGTGCCAGCAGTTACTCGAATGGGCAGGTCGGCTACACCTTC.

J is TRBJ1-1 and V is TRBV6-2 or TRBV6-3, with D hard to call. Trimming took off 0 bases at V and 7 bases at J, with 9 bases between the two ends. Germline V gene lookup returns CDR1 MNHEY and CDR2 SVGEGT. The CDR3 consists of 13 residues. For the CDR3, the DNA is TGTGCCAGCAGTTACTCTTGGCGGATTGAAGCTTTCTTT. Amino acids: CASSYSWRIEAFF.

This rearrangement joins TRBV11-3 to TRBJ2-2, with D possibly being TRBD1 (5 bases). Germline assignment: CDR1 SGHNT and CDR2 YENEEA. CDR3 size: 13 residues. Deletions cut 4 bases from V and 4 bases from J, with 7 bases between. CDR3: CASSSQGTGELFF. Here the CDR3 DNA reads TGTGCCAGCAGCTCGCAGGGCACCGGGGAGCTGTTTTTT.

The chain links TRBV6-5 to TRBJ1-2; D ambiguous. Germline-derived CDR1 and CDR2 are MNHEY and SVGAGI. The CDR3 totals 13 residues. The germline V and J ends were trimmed by 4 bases and 8 bases, with 14 bases remaining between them. CDR3 region: CASSSLEVEGYTF. The CDR3 coding sequence is TGTGCCAGCAGTTCCCTCGAGGTAGAAGGCTACACCTTC.

V usage is TRBV6-2 or TRBV6-3 and J usage is TRBJ2-7, with 8 bases identical to TRBD2. CDR1 MNHEY and CDR2 SVGEGT come from the germline V gene. This CDR3 has 15 amino acids. V lost 6 bases and J lost 0; bases outside the gene matches: 7. CDR3 protein: CASSWSGGSSYEQYF. As DNA, the CDR3 is TGTGCCAGCAGCTGGAGCGGGGGATCCTCCTACGAGCAGTACTTC.